These 22 T cell receptor beta chains share one sample of origin, sequenced in a study of identical twins. MiXCR was run by TCRdb on the 5' RACE reads, yielding one entry per CDR3 protein. This repertoire shows about 100,000 distinct CDR3 sequences, 5.9% found once; its top ten account for approximately 12%. The sample consisted of memory T cells sorted from blood. The receptors shown here come from a woman aged 45-65 years in good health.

The chain is built from TRBV20-1 and TRBJ1-1, with D possibly being TRBD1 (5 bases). Trimming removed 3 bases at V and 8 bases at J, with 19 bases between. This CDR3 contains 14 residues. From germline, CDR1 is DFQATT and CDR2 SNEGSKA (reference sequence). For the CDR3, the DNA is TGCAGTGCTAGTCTTTATAGGGGTGGGAGCGAAGCTTTCTTT. As protein: CSASLYRGGSEAFF.

This clonotype was counted ten times or more. The chain uses TRBV5-1 and TRBJ1-1; no clear D. The CDR3 sequence is 13 residues long. From germline, CDR1 is SGHRS and CDR2 YFSETQ. Trimming stripped 5 bases from V and 0 bases from J, with 8 bases between. The CDR3 DNA reads as TGCGCCAGCAGGAGGCTTCTGAACACTGAAGCTTTCTTT. It yields the protein CASRRLLNTEAFF.

This clonotype was counted only a few times. The chain carries TRBV7-9 and TRBJ1-1; D unresolved. Germline CDR1 reads SEHNR; CDR2 reads FQNEAQ (reference sequence). The CDR3 totals 15 residues. Trimming removed 3 bases at V and 1 base at J, with 12 bases between. The CDR3 sequence is CASSFLPSPNTEAFF. The DNA for the CDR3 is TGTGCCAGCAGCTTTCTCCCTTCCCCGAACACTGAAGCTTTCTTT. Based on the CDR3 plus reference TRBV7-9 and TRBJ1-1, the full variable domain is DTGVSQNPRHKITKRGQNVTFRCDPISEHNRLYWYRQTLGQGPEFLTYFQNEAQLEKSRLLSDRFSAERPKGSFSTLEIQRTEQGDSAMYLCASSFLPSPNTEAFFGQGTRLTVV.

This clonotype was detected many times. The chain recombines TRBV13 with TRBJ2-2; TRBD1 agrees at 7 bases. Looked up from germline, CDR1 is PRHDT and CDR2 is FYEKMQ (reference sequence). V shed 5 bases, J shed 4 bases, and the junction held 10 bases outside the gene matches. The CDR3 is made up of 16 amino acids. CDR3 sequence reads: CASSQDRSRSTGELFF. DNA for the CDR3: TGTGCCAGCAGCCAGGACAGGTCTCGAAGCACCGGGGAGCTGTTTTTT.

V gene TRBV5-1 combines with J gene TRBJ1-5; TRBD1 might be the D (6 bases). V lost 4 bases and J 4 bases, leaving 12 bases between the germline ends. The CDR3 runs to 14 residues. Germline-derived CDR1 and CDR2 are SGHRS and YFSETQ. The CDR3 region is CASSQDSRNQPQHF. The CDR3 nucleotides read TGCGCCAGCAGCCAGGACAGTCGGAATCAGCCCCAGCATTTT.

The chain employs TRBV20-1 and TRBJ2-1, with 11 bases identical to TRBD2. V shed 4 bases, J shed 7 bases, and the junction held 3 bases outside the gene matches. Germline CDR1 reads DFQATT; CDR2 reads SNEGSKA (reference sequence). The CDR3 contains 13 residues. The CDR3 sequence: CSAMGLAVNEQFF. CDR3 sequence (DNA): TGCAGTGCTATGGGACTAGCGGTAAATGAGCAGTTCTTC.

This clonotype was recorded at least ten times. The V gene is TRBV5-1, the J gene TRBJ2-7; perhaps TRBD1 as D (6 bases). The V end was cut by 8 bases, the J end by 0 bases, with 12 bases between. The CDR3 has 13 amino acids. The germline CDR1 and CDR2 sequences are SGHRS and YFSETQ. Here the CDR3 reads CASSTGTSYEQYF. Written as DNA, the CDR3 is TGCGCCAGTTCGACAGGTACCTCCTACGAGCAGTACTTC.

This clonotype was found many times. The V gene is TRBV20-1, the J gene TRBJ2-1; the D is unclear. The V end was cut by 4 bases, the J end by 5 bases, with 12 bases between. The CDR3 is 13 residues long. Germline-derived CDR1 and CDR2 are DFQATT and SNEGSKA (reference sequence). Here the CDR3 DNA reads TGCAGTGCTACGAGGACGGCTAACAATGAGCAGTTCTTC. Its protein product is CSATRTANNEQFF.

This clonotype has ten or more counts. The V gene is TRBV5-1, the J gene TRBJ2-1, with 12 bases that match TRBD2. The CDR3 sequence is 16 residues long. Germline loops: CDR1 SGHRS, CDR2 YFSETQ. V dropped 4 bases and J dropped 8; count of bases not matched to a gene: 10. This CDR3 is CASSHRTSGKSDEQFF. The CDR3 nucleotides read TGCGCCAGCAGCCATAGGACTAGCGGGAAATCTGATGAGCAGTTCTTC.

This clonotype has a handful of counts. The chain links TRBV9 to TRBJ2-5; 8 bases are a match to TRBD2. Germline CDR1 reads SGDLS; CDR2 reads YYNGEE. The CDR3 length is 15 residues. The V segment lost 0 bases and the J segment 2 bases; nucleotides outside the gene matches: 3. The CDR3, as DNA: TGTGCCAGCAGCGTAGTTGTAGCGGGACAAGAGACCCAGTACTTC. This translates into CASSVVVAGQETQYF.

This clonotype was counted many times. V and J are TRBV5-1 and TRBJ1-5; D call uncertain. V lost 1 base and J lost 4, with 6 bases in between. The CDR3 sequence is 13 residues long. The germline V gene encodes CDR1 SGHRS and CDR2 YFSETQ. The CDR3, as DNA: TGCGCCAGCAGCTTGCGTAGGAATCAGCCCCAGCATTTT. Amino acids: CASSLRRNQPQHF. Supplemented by reference TRBV5-1 and TRBJ1-5, the full variable domain reads KAGVTQTPRYLIKTRGQQVTLSCSPISGHRSVSWYQQTPGQGLQFLFEYFSETQRNKGNFPGRFSGRQFSNSRSEMNVSTLELGDSALYLCASSLRRNQPQHFGDGTRLSIL.

A word on this clonotype: It is likely a read error, because the conserved phenylalanine at the end of the CDR3 is missing. The chain links TRBV7-8 to TRBJ2-3, with D unclear. Germline V gene data show CDR1 as SGHVS and CDR2 as FQNEAQ. The V end lost 7 bases, the J end lost 6 bases, and 14 bases lay between the germline ends. The CDR3 is 13 residues long. The CDR3 protein is CASILRSSDTQYV. The CDR3 coding sequence is TGTGCCAGCATACTGCGTAGCAGTGATACGCAGTATGTT.

Many counts were recorded for this clonotype. V is TRBV12-3 or TRBV12-4 and J is TRBJ2-5; D possibly corresponds to TRBD2 (5 bases). The CDR3 has 16 residues. Between the trimmed V and J ends, which lost 5 bases and 4 bases, there was a span of 20 bases. CDR3 nucleotide sequence: TGTGCCAGCAGTACGGACGACAACGCAGGAGGAGAGACCCAGTACTTC. Its translation: CASSTDDNAGGETQYF.

This clonotype was detected only a few times. This rearrangement joins TRBV27 to TRBJ2-2; perhaps D is TRBD1 or TRBD2 (5 bases each). Germline V gene data show CDR1 as MNHEY and CDR2 as SMNVEV (reference sequence). CDR3 length equals 14 residues. The ends were cut back, 3 bases at V and 6 bases at J, with 11 bases in the middle. CDR3 sequence (DNA): TGTGCCAGCAGTTTGGAGGTCAGGGCCGGGGAGCTGTTTTTT. Its translation is CASSLEVRAGELFF.

The sample holds many counts of this clonotype. The chain uses TRBV6-2 or TRBV6-3 and TRBJ2-1; D remains ambiguous. CDR1 and CDR2 (germline): MNHEY, SVGEGT. The V gene lost 6 bases and the J gene lost 7 bases, with 19 bases spanning the gap. This CDR3 is built from 15 residues. CDR3 residues: CASRDETDRRNEQFF. CDR3 nucleotides: TGTGCCAGCAGAGACGAGACGGACCGCCGAAATGAGCAGTTCTTC.

This clonotype was seen ten or more times. The chain couples TRBV7-9 to TRBJ1-4; no clear D gene. The CDR3 is 15 residues long. The V end was cut by 7 bases, the J end by 4 bases, with 16 bases between. Germline CDR1 reads SEHNR; CDR2 reads FQNEAQ (reference sequence). CDR3 DNA sequence: TGTGCCAGCACCACTCGTTTGGGGAATAATGAAAAACTGTTTTTT. Amino acid sequence: CASTTRLGNNEKLFF.

This clonotype was counted at least ten times. This chain uses TRBV20-1 with TRBJ2-7; 12 bases are shared with TRBD2. The CDR3 covers 14 residues. Germline CDR1 reads DFQATT; CDR2 reads SNEGSKA (reference sequence). The V segment lost 0 bases and the J segment 5 bases; nucleotides outside the gene matches: 2. The CDR3 region is CSARDLAGGDEQYF. The CDR3 DNA reads TGCAGTGCTAGAGATCTAGCGGGAGGGGACGAGCAGTACTTC.

This clonotype has at least ten counts. The chain recombines TRBV10-3 with TRBJ2-3; a weak D match, TRBD1 (6 bases). V lost 0 bases and J lost 4, with 8 bases in between. CDR1 is ENHRY and CDR2 is SYGVKD in the germline V gene. The CDR3 totals 14 residues. CDR3 loop: CAISESTGSDTQYF. CDR3 DNA: TGTGCCATCAGTGAGTCGACAGGCTCAGATACGCAGTATTTT.

This sequence joins TRBV10-1 and TRBJ2-1; D perhaps matches TRBD2 (5 bases). The CDR3 length is 13 residues. Germline V gene sequence: CDR1 WNHNN, CDR2 SYGVQD (reference sequence). Trimming pared 4 bases from V and 7 bases from J, leaving 11 bases between. CDR3 sequence (DNA): TGCGCCAGCAGTGCGCGGGTCGGGAATGAGCAGTTCTTC. It is translated as CASSARVGNEQFF.

This clonotype appeared many times. CDR3 region: CASSPKTRVGNEQFF. CDR3 bases: TGTGCCAGCAGCCCGAAGACCCGCGTTGGCAATGAGCAGTTCTTC. This chain uses TRBV7-9 with TRBJ2-1; no firm D call. The CDR3 contains 15 residues. V lost 5 bases, J lost 6 bases, and 17 bases lay in between. Germline lookup yields CDR1 SEHNR and CDR2 FQNEAQ (reference sequence). Supplemented by reference TRBV7-9 and TRBJ2-1, the full variable domain reads DTGVSQNPRHKITKRGQNVTFRCDPISEHNRLYWYRQTLGQGPEFLTYFQNEAQLEKSRLLSDRFSAERPKGSFSTLEIQRTEQGDSAMYLCASSPKTRVGNEQFFGPGTRLTVL.

This clonotype was detected many times. The rearrangement joins TRBV2 to TRBJ1-6; 8 positions agree with TRBD1. The CDR3 extends over 15 amino acids. V dropped 4 bases and J dropped 10; count of bases not matched to a gene: 9. Germline V CDR1 and CDR2: SNHLY, FYNNEI. This CDR3 reads CASSADRGYRSPLHF. In nucleotides, the CDR3 is TGTGCCAGCAGTGCAGACAGGGGCTATCGCTCACCCCTCCACTTT.

CDR3 nucleotide sequence: TGCAGTGCTAGCCCGAGGACCGGGAGGTACGAGCAGTACGTC. Protein sequence: CSASPRTGRYEQYV. V gene TRBV20-1 combines with J gene TRBJ2-7, with 7 bases fitting TRBD2. With 3 bases clipped from V and 4 bases from J, the junction kept 9 bases outside the gene matches. Looked up from germline, CDR1 is DFQATT and CDR2 is SNEGSKA (reference sequence). The length of the CDR3 is 14 residues.